Detailed here is one TCR beta chain. Antigen: not known. PCR employed 60 Vbeta and 13 Jbeta primers. Methods used by the authors: Around 11 million shared chains were among the roughly 78 million unique TCR beta chains that a later analysis counted. Assay used: immunoSEQ multiplex PCR; TCRdb lists only in-frame clones, some missing. V, J and clone size are taken as reported in that table, and D and trimming were inferred from the DNA itself. Here the sample spans about 160,000 clones, approximately 80% being singletons. These data are taken from a study of cytomegalovirus exposure and HLA in healthy donors. Looking at the study overall: HLA-typed donors were the source of 86 million or so unique TCRs held in an early data release. The study's findings and limits: Sequencing probably produced one cluster of sequence variants that were highly shared. Reportedly, a later analysis found an Asian-associated ancestry cluster had fewer N-insertions than the roughly 630-donor mean.

Per germline, CDR1 LNHDA and CDR2 SQIVND (reference sequence). The CDR3 has 14 amino acids. The ends were cut back, 8 bases at V and 4 bases at J, with 16 bases in the middle. This sequence joins TRBV19 and TRBJ2-3; maybe TRBD2 (5 bases). The sequenced sample consisted of PBMCs. This clonotype was sampled from a woman between 18 and 29 years old in good health and CMV-seronegative. The CDR3 DNA follows: TGTGCCAGTTCCTGGACTGGGATGGCAGATACGCAGTATTTT. Its protein is CASSWTGMADTQYF.